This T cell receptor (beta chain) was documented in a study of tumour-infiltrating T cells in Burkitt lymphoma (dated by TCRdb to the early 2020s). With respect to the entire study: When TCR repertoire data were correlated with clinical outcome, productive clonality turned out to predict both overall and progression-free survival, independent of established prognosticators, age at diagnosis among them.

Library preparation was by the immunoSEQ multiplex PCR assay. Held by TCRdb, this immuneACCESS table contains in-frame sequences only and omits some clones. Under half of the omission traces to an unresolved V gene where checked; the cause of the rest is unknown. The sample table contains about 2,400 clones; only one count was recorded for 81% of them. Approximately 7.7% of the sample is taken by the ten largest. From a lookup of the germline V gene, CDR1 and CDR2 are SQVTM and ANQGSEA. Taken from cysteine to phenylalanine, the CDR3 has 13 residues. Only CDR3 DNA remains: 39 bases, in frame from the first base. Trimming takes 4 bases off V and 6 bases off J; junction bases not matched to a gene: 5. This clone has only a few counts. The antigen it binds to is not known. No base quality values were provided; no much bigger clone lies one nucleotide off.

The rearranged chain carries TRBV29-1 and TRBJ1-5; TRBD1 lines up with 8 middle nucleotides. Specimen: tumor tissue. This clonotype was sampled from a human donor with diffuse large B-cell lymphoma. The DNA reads TGCAGCGTTGGAGCAGGGGGCGGTCAGCCCCAGCATTTT. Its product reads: CSVGAGGGQPQHF.